The 27 T cell receptor beta chains below all came from one sample that was sequenced in a study of blood T cell repertoires in COVID-19. Data came from immunoSEQ multiplex PCR; TCRdb stores just in-frame clones and leaves some out. This sample yields 250,000 to 350,000 clones, of which roughly 90% are seen a single time; 9.5% to 15% belongs to the top ten. Sequencing input: peripheral blood. These receptors were taken from a woman aged 60-70 years with acute or convalescent COVID-19.

The chain is built from TRBV29-1 and TRBJ1-5; D gene unclear. V dropped 4 bases and J dropped 4 bases, with 5 bases sitting between them. Per the germline V gene, CDR1 is SQVTM and CDR2 is ANQGSEA. The CDR3 length is 11 residues. The chain's CDR3 is CSVGGNQPQHF. The CDR3 DNA sequence: TGCAGCGTTGGAGGTAATCAGCCCCAGCATTTT.

The rearrangement joins TRBV27 to TRBJ2-5; perhaps TRBD1 as D (6 bases). The CDR3 spans 14 residues. Per germline, CDR1 MNHEY and CDR2 SMNVEV (reference sequence). Trimming removed 3 bases from V and 4 bases from J, with 12 bases in between. The CDR3 DNA reads as TGTGCCAGCAGTTTCAGGGGACGGGGAGAGACCCAGTACTTC. It specifies CASSFRGRGETQYF.

The V gene is TRBV24-1, the J gene TRBJ1-1; 7 bases are shared with TRBD1. The germline CDR1 and CDR2 sequences are KGHDR and SFDVKD. V dropped 11 bases and J dropped 0; count of bases not matched to a gene: 5. The CDR3 extends over 13 amino acids. The chain's CDR3 is CAISDRMNTEAFF. The CDR3, as DNA: TGTGCCATATCGGACAGGATGAACACTGAAGCTTTCTTT.

The chain couples TRBV13 to TRBJ2-7, with 11 bases identical to TRBD2. V dropped 0 bases and J dropped 7; count of bases not matched to a gene: 5. Germline V gene sequence: CDR1 PRHDT, CDR2 FYEKMQ (reference sequence). The CDR3 covers 15 residues. The CDR3 sequence is CASSLGGLAEREQYF. The CDR3, as DNA: TGTGCCAGCAGCTTAGGGGGACTAGCGGAGCGTGAGCAGTACTTC.

V usage is TRBV19 and J usage is TRBJ2-7; D remains ambiguous. Germline V CDR1 and CDR2: LNHDA, SQIVND (reference sequence). The V end lost 5 bases, the J end lost 0 bases, and 11 bases lay between the germline ends. This CDR3 spans 14 amino acids. CDR3 residues: CASSPEASSYEQYF. Here the CDR3 DNA reads TGTGCCAGTAGTCCCGAGGCGAGCTCCTACGAGCAGTACTTC.

The chain employs TRBV19 and TRBJ2-7, with D possibly being TRBD2 (6 bases). Trimming cost V 1 base and J 3 bases, with 10 bases left between them. CDR3 length: 14 residues. Germline CDR1 is LNHDA and CDR2 is SQIVND (reference sequence). For the CDR3, the DNA is TGTGCCAGTAGTATAGTGGCGGGGAGCTACGAGCAGTACTTC. Translating gives CASSIVAGSYEQYF.

This chain joins TRBV2 and TRBJ2-7; tentative D call: TRBD2 (5 bases). V lost 5 bases and J lost 1, with 12 bases in between. Germline V gives CDR1 SNHLY, CDR2 FYNNEI. The CDR3 sequence is 14 residues long. The CDR3 region is CASSLRTASYEQYF. CDR3 nucleotide sequence: TGTGCCAGCAGTCTAAGGACTGCTTCCTACGAGCAGTACTTC.

The V and J genes are TRBV6-5 and TRBJ1-2, with 9 bases that match TRBD1. Looked up from germline, CDR1 is MNHEY and CDR2 is SVGAGI. The CDR3 is 15 residues long. The trim removed 6 bases at V and 2 bases at J, leaving 7 bases unmatched. DNA for the CDR3: TGTGCCAGCAGCTGGGGGACAGGGATAAACTATGGCTACACCTTC. Amino acids: CASSWGTGINYGYTF.

This chain connects TRBV4-1 to TRBJ2-7; 14 nucleotides line up with TRBD2. V lost 3 bases and J lost 1; bases outside the gene matches: 5. CDR3 length: 17 amino acids. CDR1 and CDR2 from the germline V gene are MGHRA and YSYEKL. The CDR3 loop is CASSHGTSGSISYEQYF. The CDR3 bases are TGCGCCAGCAGCCATGGGACTAGCGGGAGTATTTCCTACGAGCAGTACTTC.

The chain carries TRBV15 and TRBJ2-1; TRBD2 agrees at 8 bases. V dropped 3 bases and J dropped 7; count of bases not matched to a gene: 11. Germline V gene lookup returns CDR1 LNHNV and CDR2 YYDKDF (reference sequence). This CDR3 has 16 residues. CDR3 DNA sequence: TGTGCCACCAGCAGGAGGACTAGAGCGGGAGCGAATGAGCAGTTCTTC. It yields the protein CATSRRTRAGANEQFF.

Details on this clone: Mismatch with germline at one junction end may stem from a read error. The chain carries TRBV7-7 and TRBJ2-3, with 7 bases aligning to TRBD2. The V gene's germline CDR1 is SSHAT and CDR2 FNYEAQ (reference sequence). There are 14 residues in the CDR3. The CDR3 DNA is TGTGCTAGCAGCTCGACTAGCACCACAGATACGCAGTATTTT. Translating gives CASSSTSTTDTQYF. The variable domain in full, completed from reference TRBV7-7 and TRBJ2-3, reads GAGVSQSPRYKVTKRGQDVTLRCDPISSHATLYWYQQALGQGPEFLTYFNYEAQPDKSGLPSDRFSAERPEGSISTLTIQRTEQRDSAMYRCASSSTSTTDTQYFGPGTRLTVL.

Note on this clone: In the same sample, other DNA sequences code for this CDR3. The chain recombines TRBV5-1 with TRBJ1-1; D possibly corresponds to TRBD1 (5 bases). V was clipped by 4 bases and J by 1 base, with 8 bases between them. In germline, CDR1 is SGHRS, CDR2 YFSETQ. There are 13 residues in the CDR3. CDR3: CASSRQGNTEAFF. In DNA, the CDR3 is TGCGCCAGCAGCCGCCAGGGGAACACTGAAGCTTTCTTT.

CDR3 protein: CASSLFRTSGGQETQYF. CDR3 DNA: TGCGCCAGCAGCTTATTCCGGACTAGCGGGGGGCAAGAGACCCAGTACTTC. The chain joins TRBV5-1 to TRBJ2-5; TRBD2 matches 14 bases. CDR3 length: 17 amino acids. The V gene's germline CDR1 is SGHRS and CDR2 YFSETQ. V trimming: 2 bases; J trimming: 2 bases; junction bases outside the gene matches: 5.

For the CDR3, the DNA is TGTGCCAGCAGCGCCCTTCACAGGGATGACAACAATGAGCAGTTCTTC. Translation: CASSALHRDDNNEQFF. This chain connects TRBV7-8 to TRBJ2-1; perhaps TRBD1 as D (6 bases). The CDR3 is made up of 16 amino acids. Trimming cost V 5 bases and J 5 bases, with 19 bases left between them. CDR1 is SGHVS and CDR2 is FQNEAQ in the germline V gene.

V and J are TRBV15 and TRBJ2-7; 13 positions agree with TRBD2. CDR3 length: 16 amino acids. CDR1 is LNHNV, CDR2 YYDKDF, per germline (reference sequence). The V gene end was trimmed by 5 bases and the J gene end by 6 bases; junction bases not matched to a gene: 10. The CDR3 here is CATSPSGLAGVAEQYF. The CDR3 DNA follows: TGTGCCACCAGCCCCTCTGGACTAGCGGGAGTTGCCGAGCAGTACTTC.

This chain connects TRBV18 to TRBJ1-3, with 7 nucleotides matching TRBD1. Trimming cost V 3 bases and J 8 bases; bases outside gene matches: 7. The V gene's germline CDR1 is KGHSH and CDR2 LQKENI. The CDR3 is made up of 14 amino acids. The CDR3 loop is CASSPYTGADTIYF. CDR3 DNA: TGTGCCAGCTCACCCTATACAGGGGCGGACACCATATATTTT.

V and J are TRBV6-2 or TRBV6-3 and TRBJ1-5, with 8 nucleotides matching TRBD1. CDR1 and CDR2 from the germline V gene are MNHEY and SVGEGT. This CDR3 has 15 amino acids. The V gene end was trimmed by 5 bases and the J gene end by 3 bases; junction bases not matched to a gene: 6. The CDR3 here is CASSPGGPANQPQHF. The CDR3 region has the DNA TGTGCCAGCAGTCCAGGGGGCCCGGCCAATCAGCCCCAGCATTTT.

V usage is TRBV28 and J usage is TRBJ2-1, with 7 bases lining up with TRBD1. Germline CDR1 reads MDHEN; CDR2 reads SYDVKM. The CDR3 is 16 residues long. V trimming: 8 bases; J trimming: 0 bases; junction bases outside the gene matches: 10. The chain's CDR3 is CASWNLRDSSYNEQFF. In DNA form, the CDR3 reads TGTGCCAGCTGGAACCTCCGGGACAGCTCCTACAATGAGCAGTTCTTC.

This clone was observed once. The V call is TRBV6-2 or TRBV6-3, the J call TRBJ1-5; D is uncertain. The CDR3 is 13 amino acids. In germline, CDR1 is MNHEY, CDR2 SVGEGT. With 5 bases removed from V and 2 bases from J, the gap between germline ends came to 7 bases. CDR3 bases: TGTGCCAGCAGTCCAGCGGGCAATCAGCCCCAGCATTTT. Amino acids: CASSPAGNQPQHF.

The V call is TRBV5-1, the J call TRBJ2-1; 9 nucleotides agree with TRBD2. The trim removed 4 bases at V and 0 bases at J, leaving 2 bases unmatched. CDR1 is SGHRS and CDR2 is YFSETQ in the germline V gene. The CDR3 is 15 residues long. The CDR3 here is CASSAAGGSYNEQFF. CDR3 in DNA: TGCGCCAGCAGCGCAGCGGGGGGCTCCTACAATGAGCAGTTCTTC.

V usage is TRBV4-3 and J usage is TRBJ2-2; 9 bases match TRBD1. V shed 2 bases and J 8 bases; nucleotides not matched to a gene: 6. CDR1 is LGHNA, CDR2 YSLEER, per germline. This CDR3 is built from 15 residues. The CDR3 loop is CASSQSQGASGELFF. In DNA, the CDR3 is TGCGCCAGCAGCCAATCACAGGGGGCATCGGGGGAGCTGTTTTTT.

This chain connects TRBV30 to TRBJ2-3; 11 nucleotides line up with TRBD2. V lost 2 bases and J lost 5; bases outside the gene matches: 12. The CDR3 is 17 amino acids. Per germline, CDR1 GTSNPN and CDR2 SVGIG (reference sequence). The CDR3 reads CAWSSGHSGRVGDTQYF. CDR3 in DNA: TGTGCCTGGAGTTCTGGTCATAGCGGGAGGGTGGGAGATACGCAGTATTTT.

The CDR3 DNA reads TGTGCCAGCAGCCCGGGGGTTGGTGAAGCTTTCTTT. This codes for CASSPGVGEAFF. The chain recombines TRBV3-1 (or the pseudogene TRBV3-2) with TRBJ1-1; perhaps TRBD1 as D (5 bases). CDR1 and CDR2 (germline): LGHDT, YNNKEL (reference sequence). Deletions cut 4 bases from V and 7 bases from J, with 10 bases between. This CDR3 has 12 residues.

The chain combines TRBV7-6 with TRBJ2-3, with D tentatively TRBD1 (5 bases). Germline CDR1 SGHVS, CDR2 FNYEAQ. Trimming cost V 6 bases and J 0 bases, with 13 bases left between them. The CDR3 sequence is 15 residues long. The CDR3 nucleotides are TGTGCCAGCAGGCGACTCAGGGATAGCACAGATACGCAGTATTTT. Amino acid sequence: CASRRLRDSTDTQYF.

The CDR3 sequence: CASSLETGRTEAFF. The CDR3 DNA reads as TGTGCCAGCAGTTTAGAGACAGGGCGCACTGAAGCTTTCTTT. The rearrangement uses TRBV28 and TRBJ1-1, with 7 bases lining up with TRBD1. From germline, CDR1 is MDHEN and CDR2 SYDVKM. V shed 2 bases, J shed 4 bases, and the junction held 4 bases outside the gene matches. The CDR3 has 14 residues.

The chain recombines TRBV15 with TRBJ2-7; 13 nucleotides align to TRBD2. Trimming at V came to 1 base and at J to 0 bases, leaving 3 bases not matched to a gene. This CDR3 spans 17 amino acids. Germline loops: CDR1 LNHNV, CDR2 YYDKDF (reference sequence). CDR3 in amino acids: CATSRGLAGGPSYEQYF. CDR3 nucleotides: TGTGCCACCAGCAGAGGACTAGCGGGGGGCCCCTCCTACGAGCAGTACTTC.

This chain connects TRBV7-6 to TRBJ1-3; no firm D call. The CDR3 spans 17 residues. V lost 0 bases to trimming and J lost 1 base, with 13 bases between them. Germline CDR1 SGHVS, CDR2 FNYEAQ. The CDR3 nucleotides are TGTGCCAGCAGCTTAGCGAGGCCGGGGATATCTGGAAACACCATATATTTT. This gives the protein CASSLARPGISGNTIYF.